The clone carrying this TCR beta chain was seen a few times. Antigen unknown. Using quantitative 5'-RACE with molecular barcodes, the authors made TCR beta libraries. In TCRdb, the 5' RACE reads were re-called with MiXCR into one record per CDR3 protein. The table has a few hundred thousand distinct CDR3 sequences, around 18% seen once; the top ten hold approximately 46%. Germline V lookup: CDR1 SNHLY, CDR2 FYNNEI. Trimming took off 1 base at V and 2 bases at J, with 10 bases between the two ends. The CDR3 spans 15 residues. The data originate from a study of CD8 T cells in ankylosing spondylitis. Study-level findings and limits: Clones tied to disease were said to be significantly enriched in matched ankylosing spondylitis synovial fluid. Certain motif variants had earlier appeared in reactive arthritis synovial fluid and blood. Fewer than ten highly homologous variants made up a TCR beta motif that seemed to typify ankylosing spondylitis blood.

Input material: blood, either unsorted or a sorted T cell fraction (not recorded which). This TCR came from a male donor with ankylosing spondylitis. The chain carries TRBV2 and TRBJ2-3; the D gene could be TRBD1 or TRBD2 (6 bases each). CDR3 in amino acids: CASSEGGAPTDTQYF. DNA for the CDR3: TGTGCCAGCAGTGAAGGGGGGGCCCCCACAGATACGCAGTATTTT.